The table lists the clone carrying this T cell receptor beta chain with a few counts. No antigen is known for it. This entry belongs to a study of beta chain features in type 1 diabetes. Study-wide background: In age, gender and cell yields, patients were similar to healthy donors. Analysis included 95 million to 140 million sorted cells drawn from all samples. General study points: Patients with Type 1 diabetes showed moderately but significantly shorter TCRB CDR3s in all four CD4+ subsets.

V shed 3 bases and J shed 5 bases, with 11 bases lying between them. Germline V gene lookup returns CDR1 MGHDK and CDR2 SYGVNS. The length of the CDR3 is 14 residues. All of the isolated RNA was reverse transcribed, so expressed TCRB transcripts were sequenced. Generated by immunoSEQ multiplex PCR, the TCRdb table keeps only in-frame clones and is missing some. The repertoire has 250,000 to 300,000 clones, about 13% of them found once; the top ten carry under 0.02%. The specimen sequenced was naive CD4+ T cells from blood. This TCR came from a man younger than 40 with type 1 diabetes. The V and J genes are TRBV25-1 and TRBJ2-1; D unclear. The CDR3 DNA reads as TGTGCCAGCAGTGACCCCGTTCCTAACAATGAGCAGTTCTTC. Translation: CASSDPVPNNEQFF.